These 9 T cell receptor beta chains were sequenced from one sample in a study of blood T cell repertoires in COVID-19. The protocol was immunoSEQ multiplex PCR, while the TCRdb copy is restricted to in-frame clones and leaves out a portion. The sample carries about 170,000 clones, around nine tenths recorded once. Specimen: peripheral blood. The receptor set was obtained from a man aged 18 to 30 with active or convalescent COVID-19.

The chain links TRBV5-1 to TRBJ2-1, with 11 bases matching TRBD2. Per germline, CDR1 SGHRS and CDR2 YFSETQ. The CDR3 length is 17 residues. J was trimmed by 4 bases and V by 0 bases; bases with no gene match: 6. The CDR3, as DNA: TGCGCCAGCAGCTTGGCCCTAGCGGGAGGTATTTACAATGAGCAGTTCTTC. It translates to CASSLALAGGIYNEQFF.

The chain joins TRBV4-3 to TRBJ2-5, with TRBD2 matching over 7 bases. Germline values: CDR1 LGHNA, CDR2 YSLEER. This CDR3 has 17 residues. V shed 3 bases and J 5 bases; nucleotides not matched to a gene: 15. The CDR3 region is CASSQAQGAGVSETQYF. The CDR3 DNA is TGCGCCAGCAGCCAGGCTCAAGGGGCGGGAGTGTCGGAGACCCAGTACTTC.

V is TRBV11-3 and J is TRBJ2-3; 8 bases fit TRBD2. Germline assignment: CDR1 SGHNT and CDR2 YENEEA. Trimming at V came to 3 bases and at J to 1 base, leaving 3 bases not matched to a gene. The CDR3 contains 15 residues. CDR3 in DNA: TGTGCCAGCAGCTTCGGGGGGGACGGCACAGATACGCAGTATTTT. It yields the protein CASSFGGDGTDTQYF.

The CDR3 sequence: CASSLDRENYGYTF. The CDR3 DNA reads TGTGCCAGCTCCTTGGACAGGGAGAACTATGGCTACACCTTC. The chain recombines TRBV18 with TRBJ1-2, with 8 bases fitting TRBD1. The CDR3 totals 14 residues. V lost 6 bases to trimming and J lost 2 bases; unmatched junction nucleotides: 5. Germline V gene data show CDR1 as KGHSH and CDR2 as LQKENI.

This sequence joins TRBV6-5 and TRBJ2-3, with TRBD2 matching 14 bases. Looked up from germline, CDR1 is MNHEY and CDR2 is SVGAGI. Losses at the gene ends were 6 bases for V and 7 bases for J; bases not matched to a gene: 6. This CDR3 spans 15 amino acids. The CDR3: CASSRLAGGLNTQYF. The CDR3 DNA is TGTGCCAGCAGCCGACTAGCGGGAGGGCTGAATACGCAGTATTTT.

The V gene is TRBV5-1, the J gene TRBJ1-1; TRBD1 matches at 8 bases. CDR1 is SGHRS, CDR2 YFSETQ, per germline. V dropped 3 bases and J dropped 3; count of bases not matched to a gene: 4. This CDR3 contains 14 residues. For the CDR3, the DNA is TGCGCCAGCAGCTGGACAGGGTATGACACTGAAGCTTTCTTT. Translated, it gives CASSWTGYDTEAFF. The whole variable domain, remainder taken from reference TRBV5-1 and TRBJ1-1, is KAGVTQTPRYLIKTRGQQVTLSCSPISGHRSVSWYQQTPGQGLQFLFEYFSETQRNKGNFPGRFSGRQFSNSRSEMNVSTLELGDSALYLCASSWTGYDTEAFFGQGTRLTVV.

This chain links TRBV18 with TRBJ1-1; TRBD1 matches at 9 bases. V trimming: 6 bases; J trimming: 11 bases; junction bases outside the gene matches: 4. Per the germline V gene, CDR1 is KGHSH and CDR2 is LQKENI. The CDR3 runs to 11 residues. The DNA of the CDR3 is TGTGCCAGCTCCCCCGACAGGGGGGCTTTCTTT. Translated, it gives CASSPDRGAFF.

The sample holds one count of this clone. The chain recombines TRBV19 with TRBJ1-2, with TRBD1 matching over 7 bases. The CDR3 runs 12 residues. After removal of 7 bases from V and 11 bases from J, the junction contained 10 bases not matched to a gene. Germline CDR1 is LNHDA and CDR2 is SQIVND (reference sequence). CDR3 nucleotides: TGTGCCAGTACGGGAGACAGGGACATATACACCTTC. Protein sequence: CASTGDRDIYTF.

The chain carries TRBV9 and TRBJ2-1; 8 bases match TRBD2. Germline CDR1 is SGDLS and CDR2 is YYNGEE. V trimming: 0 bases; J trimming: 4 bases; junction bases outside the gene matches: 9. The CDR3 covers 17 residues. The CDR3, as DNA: TGTGCCAGCAGCGTAGGGGCGGGAGGACTTCAATACAATGAGCAGTTCTTC. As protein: CASSVGAGGLQYNEQFF.